A selection of T cell receptor beta chains follows, all from one sample in a study of blood T cell repertoires in COVID-19. Using immunoSEQ multiplex PCR, the repertoire was profiled, and TCRdb retains in-frame clones only, with some absent. The table records some 240,000 clones, less than 85% of them present only once. The sample comprised peripheral blood. These receptors came from a woman in her 70s with acute or convalescent COVID-19. Each CDR3 is given with its conserved first and last residue. A clone size is listed for some rows: how often the clone was seen (once, few, many), or a class if it is expanded.

clone_size j_call v_call cdr3_aa
NA TRBJ2-1 TRBV6-5 CASRGTDSSYNEQFF
many TRBJ2-3 TRBV3-1/TRBV3-2 CASSQVSGGATDTQYF
NA TRBJ1-2 TRBV7-2 CASSPYRVIYGYTF
NA TRBJ2-1 TRBV5-1 CASHAGTGIYEQFF
NA TRBJ2-2 TRBV4-2 CASSPITGTGELFF
once TRBJ1-1 TRBV5-4 CASSLVAGNTEAFF
NA TRBJ1-2 TRBV11-3 CASSTLRQGIAPNYGYTF
NA TRBJ1-2 TRBV7-9 CASRTGQGRVTF
NA TRBJ2-5 TRBV5-1 CASSLAGLAGGEETQYF
NA TRBJ2-3 TRBV9 CASSVGTGLSTDTQYF
NA TRBJ2-3 TRBV6-5 CASTTGGQGGHTQYF
NA TRBJ2-1 TRBV4-1 CASSQADSGAQFF
few TRBJ1-5 TRBV19 CASSSLTGGNQPQHF
once TRBJ1-2 TRBV19 CASSWGDRGYTF
NA TRBJ2-7 TRBV7-2 CASSWGQGAYEQYF
NA TRBJ2-7 TRBV2 CASSGDRTEQYF
NA TRBJ1-3 TRBV18 CASSDLGASKWSSGNTIYF
NA TRBJ1-1 TRBV3-1/TRBV3-2 CASSQAGETEAFF
NA TRBJ2-5 TRBV5-1 CASSLDGTQWTQYF
few TRBJ2-5 TRBV29-1 CSVSSASGEPGAQYF
NA TRBJ1-1 TRBV3-1/TRBV3-2 CASSPSGGGTEAFF
NA TRBJ2-5 TRBV7-2 CASSPRRETQYF
NA TRBJ2-3 TRBV30 CASEGLAGSDTQYF
NA TRBJ1-6 TRBV27 CASTRRGTDNSPLHF
NA TRBJ1-5 TRBV5-1 CASSWTTGPYSNQPQHF
NA TRBJ1-2 TRBV2 CASTLGDRGRSGYTF
NA TRBJ2-5 TRBV29-1 CSVEQGRAQYF
NA TRBJ1-2 TRBV7-6 CASSPRLQGAGGYTF
NA TRBJ2-1 TRBV20-1 CSANEGGGQGLRFF
NA TRBJ1-1 TRBV15 CATSRDRVSPEAFF
once TRBJ1-1 TRBV4-1 CASSQEALGQGISSMNTEAFF
NA TRBJ1-2 TRBV6-1 CASSEGAGNYGYTF
NA TRBJ2-1 TRBV7-8 CASSLTGGGAHEQFF
NA TRBJ2-5 TRBV5-1 CASSLAYQGQETQYF
NA TRBJ2-7 TRBV19 CASSPGIRQEQYF
NA TRBJ2-7 TRBV11-2 CASSLIRGTGGSRFYEQYF
once TRBJ1-6 TRBV7-9 CASSLAGRTYNSPLHF
NA TRBJ2-5 TRBV11-2 CASSLSGGRTETQYF
NA TRBJ2-1 TRBV9 CASSSSGGAYNEQFF
NA TRBJ1-1 TRBV6-5 CASRVHMNTEAFF
once TRBJ1-1 TRBV27 CASSKQGVSEAFF
NA TRBJ2-5 TRBV2 CASTLNEGRAETQYF
NA TRBJ2-5 TRBV7-2 CASSLLGAYQETQYF
NA TRBJ1-4 TRBV7-8 CASSPEGREREKLFF
once TRBJ2-1 TRBV5-4 CASSLSSGPSTEQFF
few TRBJ2-7 TRBV6-5 CASSRTPRGEQYF
NA TRBJ1-1 TRBV5-1 CASRVDGLDTEAFF
NA TRBJ2-1 TRBV5-1 CASSFPGLAGTDNEQFF
NA TRBJ1-2 TRBV4-3 CASSQGTGDPNYGYTF
NA TRBJ2-5 TRBV6-5 CASRGGSPGTQYF
NA TRBJ2-3 TRBV24-1 CATSEGGGGAKDTQYF
NA TRBJ2-2 TRBV7-2 CASSLVVGRASGELFF
NA TRBJ2-3 TRBV6-6 CASSTTPGLSTQYF
NA TRBJ2-5 TRBV10-3 CAISPIGGSGGQETQYF
NA TRBJ1-1 TRBV7-3 CASSRRGSGTEAFF
once TRBJ2-3 TRBV12-5 CASGPQPVGQYF
NA TRBJ2-1 TRBV14 CASSRRQGANYLRSSYNEQFF
NA TRBJ2-7 TRBV19 CASSNPQGMSYEQYF
once TRBJ2-7 TRBV6-5 CASSRQGGPFYEQYF
NA TRBJ2-1 TRBV7-8 CASSPRDNEQFF